This entry concerns a single T cell receptor beta chain. Its matching antigen is unknown. Per the original methods: In the immunoSEQ data, sequences were junction-only and lacked quality scores, so filtering differed. Measured with immunoSEQ multiplex PCR; TCRdb has only the in-frame clones, and not every one. The V and J calls and clone size are taken from that table; D and trimming were inferred from the DNA. The table shows 1,500,000 or so clones, with approximately 98.5% occurring only once. Splitting of CD4+ cells produced CD45RA+ naive and CD45RA-negative memory subsets. This specimen comes from a study of shared clonotypes between healthy human individuals. Broader study findings: Relative to their counterparts shared across all four donors, non-shared clonotypes exhibited diminished generation probabilities.

The sequence derives from a man under 40 in good health. Sequences were obtained from naive CD4+ T cells sorted from blood. As for subset: CD45RA+ positively selected.

The CDR3: CASSPQGVANYGYTF. The CDR3 DNA reads as TGTGCCAGCAGTCCGCAGGGGGTAGCTAACTATGGCTACACCTTC. This chain links TRBV9 with TRBJ1-2, with 7 bases that match TRBD1. The CDR3 sequence is 15 residues long. CDR1 and CDR2 from the germline V gene are SGDLS and YYNGEE. After removal of 5 bases from V and 0 bases from J, the junction contained 7 bases not matched to a gene.